This T cell receptor beta chain was observed in a study of CD8+ T cells in alopecia areata. Study-level results: Affected lesional scalp, above all in alopecia totalis/universalis, was more clonal than normal scalp. Resident alphabeta T-cell populations of normal skin are likewise subject to sequencing in scalp samples.

This CDR3 is built from 10 residues. CDR1 and CDR2 (germline): SNHLY, FYNNEI. V was clipped by 6 bases and J by 4 bases, with 4 bases between them. After isolation, RNA underwent reverse transcription to generate cDNA as the sequencing template. Sequencing was performed with immunoSEQ multiplex PCR; in TCRdb, only in-frame clones are kept and a portion is missing. The sample yields 93,000 or so clones, more than 75% seen once. To note about this clone: Its antigen is not identified.

The sample's treatment: oral pan-JAK inhibitor, 5-10 mg twice daily. Peripheral blood samples and lesional scalp punch biopsies were obtained from alopecia areata patients. This chain connects TRBV2 to TRBJ2-7; D gene ambiguous. This sample comprised CD8+ T cells sorted from blood, obtained between weeks 30 and 35, from a patient treated with tofacitinib. This clonotype originated in a human donor with alopecia areata. The DNA for the CDR3 is TGTGCCAGCAGAGATTACGAGCAGTACTTC. It translates to CASRDYEQYF.